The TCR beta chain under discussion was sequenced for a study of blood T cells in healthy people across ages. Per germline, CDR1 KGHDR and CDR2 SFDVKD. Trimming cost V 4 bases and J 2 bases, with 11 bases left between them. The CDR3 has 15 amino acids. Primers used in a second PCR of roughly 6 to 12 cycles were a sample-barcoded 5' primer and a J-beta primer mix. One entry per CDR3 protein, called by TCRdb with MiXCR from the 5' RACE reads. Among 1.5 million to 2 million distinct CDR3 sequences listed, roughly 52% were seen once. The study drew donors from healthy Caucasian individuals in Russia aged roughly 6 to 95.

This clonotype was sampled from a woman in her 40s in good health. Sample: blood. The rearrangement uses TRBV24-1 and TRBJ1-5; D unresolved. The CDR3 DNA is TGTGCCACCAGTGAGGCACGGTGGGGCAATCAGCCCCAGCATTTT. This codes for CATSEARWGNQPQHF.